The 8 T cell receptor beta chains reported below all come from one sample, sequenced in a study of T cell responses to AZD1222 COVID-19 vaccine (dated by TCRdb to the early 2020s). The time point label of this sample denotes: baseline before first vaccination. Libraries were prepared through the immunoSEQ multiplex PCR assay. TCRdb took this table from immuneACCESS and kept in-frame rearrangements with V and J called. Such tables lack part of the clones; where checked against another copy, unresolved V genes explain under half of the gap, and the rest is unexplained. Across this sample there are about 100,000 clones, with around 87% seen only once. The ten largest clones represent 3% to 4% of the sample. Sequencing used peripheral blood, obtained on day 0 of AZD1222 vaccination. The receptors were gathered from an adult in good health.

This clone was seen just once. The chain combines TRBV30 with TRBJ2-2; D unresolved. From germline, CDR1 is GTSNPN and CDR2 SVGIG (reference sequence). The CDR3 consists of 13 residues. V gave up 7 bases and J gave up 0 bases, with 9 bases separating them. CDR3 nucleotide sequence: TGTGCCTCGGACGTGACGAACACCGGGGAGCTGTTTTTT. Translation: CASDVTNTGELFF.

The V and J genes are TRBV28 and TRBJ1-3; D is unclear. With 2 bases removed from V and 4 bases from J, the gap between germline ends came to 9 bases. This CDR3 is built from 14 residues. Germline V CDR1 and CDR2: MDHEN, SYDVKM. In DNA, the CDR3 is TGTGCCAGCAGTTTAAGGGCAGGCGGAAACACCATATATTTT. Translated: CASSLRAGGNTIYF.

The J gene is TRBJ1-1, the V gene TRBV18, with a tentative D call TRBD1 (5 bases). CDR1 is KGHSH and CDR2 is LQKENI in the germline V gene. V gave up 6 bases and J gave up 0 bases, with 11 bases separating them. The CDR3 runs 14 residues. The CDR3 region has the DNA TGTGCCAGCTCGCGACAGACTATGAACACTGAAGCTTTCTTT. The encoded protein is CASSRQTMNTEAFF.

The chain is built from TRBV18 and TRBJ2-2, with TRBD1 matching over 8 bases. From germline, CDR1 is KGHSH and CDR2 LQKENI. V shed 4 bases and J 3 bases; nucleotides not matched to a gene: 4. This CDR3 region has 15 residues. The CDR3 spells CASSHGQGDTGELFF. The CDR3 coding sequence is TGTGCCAGCTCACATGGACAGGGAGACACCGGGGAGCTGTTTTTT.

The CDR3 sequence: CASSLARDASPLHF. DNA of the CDR3: TGTGCCAGCAGCTTAGCCAGGGATGCTTCACCCCTCCACTTT. The chain carries TRBV7-9 and TRBJ1-6, with D possibly being TRBD1 (5 bases). Trimming left V 0 bases short and J 9 bases short, with 9 bases between. The V gene's germline CDR1 is SEHNR and CDR2 FQNEAQ (reference sequence). This CDR3 comprises 14 residues.

The chain employs TRBV23-1 and TRBJ2-1; 8 nucleotides line up with TRBD1. TRBV23-1 is recorded as an ORF, its role being uncertain. Losses at the gene ends were 7 bases for V and 5 bases for J; bases not matched to a gene: 10. The CDR3 is made up of 15 amino acids. The DNA of the CDR3 is TGCGCCAGCATCTATCAGGGGGCGAGAAACAATGAGCAGTTCTTC. Translation: CASIYQGARNNEQFF.

This chain uses TRBV5-1 with TRBJ1-2; D call uncertain. The germline V gene has CDR1 SGHRS and CDR2 YFSETQ. Trimming pared 4 bases from V and 4 bases from J, leaving 8 bases between. This CDR3 has 12 amino acids. CDR3 coding DNA: TGCGCCAGCAGCGCAGAATCCTATGGCTACACCTTC. Residues: CASSAESYGYTF.

The chain carries TRBV29-1 and TRBJ1-5; D not certain. Germline CDR1 and CDR2: SQVTM and ANQGSEA. V lost 4 bases, J lost 2 bases, and 9 bases lay in between. This CDR3 region has 13 residues. The DNA for the CDR3 is TGCAGCGTTGGAGGGCTGGGCAATCAGCCCCAGCATTTT. Amino acid sequence: CSVGGLGNQPQHF.